This is a list of T cell receptor beta chains from one sample in a study of cytomegalovirus exposure and HLA in healthy donors. Assay used: immunoSEQ multiplex PCR; TCRdb lists only in-frame clones, some missing. The sample includes roughly 190,000 clones, roughly 81% of them seen just once. The sample comprised PBMCs. These receptor sequences come from a woman aged 25 to 39 in good health and CMV-seropositive. CDR3s include the opening cysteine and the closing phenylalanine or tryptophan. D genes are given only for firm matches. For some rows the clone size is stated as once, few or many, or as a class when expanded; others skip it.

TRBV20-1	NA	TRBJ2-1	NA	TGCAGTGCTCTAGGTAATGAGCAGTTCTTC	CSALGNEQFF
TRBV30	TRBD2	TRBJ2-5	NA	TGTGCCTGGACCCACCCAGTAGCGGGAGGTTGGGGGACCCAGTACTTC	CAWTHPVAGGWGTQYF
TRBV18	TRBD2	TRBJ2-1	NA	TGTGCCAGCTCACAGCTAGCGGGACAATACAATGAGCAGTTCTTC	CASSQLAGQYNEQFF
TRBV7-2	NA	TRBJ2-7	NA	TGTGCCAGCAGCTTAACGGGGAACCCCTACGAGCAGTACTTC	CASSLTGNPYEQYF
TRBV19	TRBD2	TRBJ2-1	NA	TGTGCCAGTAGATTAGCGGGAGTATCTTACAATGAGCAGTTCTTC	CASRLAGVSYNEQFF
TRBV4-1	TRBD1	TRBJ1-5	NA	TGCGCCAGCAGCCAAACAGGGGCCAAGCCCCAGCATTTT	CASSQTGAKPQHF
TRBV6-4	TRBD1	TRBJ2-1	NA	TGTGCCAGCTTATACCCGACAGGGAGCTCCTACAATGAGCAGTTCTTC	CASLYPTGSSYNEQFF
TRBV7-3	TRBD2	TRBJ2-3	NA	TGTGCCAGCAGCTCGGGACTAGGAACAGATACGCAGTATTTT	CASSSGLGTDTQYF
TRBV28	TRBD1	TRBJ2-5	few	TGTGCCAGCACGGGGACAGGGGGCGGAGAGACCCAGTACTTC	CASTGTGGGETQYF
TRBV6-6	NA	TRBJ2-3	NA	TGTGCCAGCAGTTACTTCGGGGATACGCAGTATTTT	CASSYFGDTQYF
TRBV6-1	NA	TRBJ2-1	NA	TGTGCCAGCATGATGACAGGCTCCTACAATGAGCAGTTCTTC	CASMMTGSYNEQFF
TRBV5-4	TRBD1	TRBJ2-2	NA	TGTGCCAGCAGCTTTCCGGGACAGGGGGCGCCCACCGGGGAGCTGTTTTTT	CASSFPGQGAPTGELFF
TRBV7-2	NA	TRBJ1-4	NA	TGTGCCAGCAGCCCGTACAGAACAGGTGAAAAACTGTTTTTT	CASSPYRTGEKLFF
TRBV2	NA	TRBJ2-1	NA	TGTGCCAGCAGACAGGGTACCCACAATGAGCAGTTCTTC	CASRQGTHNEQFF
TRBV19	TRBD1	TRBJ2-7	NA	TGTGCCAGTAGTATAGTCTCTTACGGGACAGGGCCCTACGAGCAGTACTTC	CASSIVSYGTGPYEQYF
TRBV28	NA	TRBJ1-1	NA	TGTGCCAGCAGTTGGACAGTGGTTGAAGCTTTCTTT	CASSWTVVEAFF
TRBV28	NA	TRBJ2-1	NA	TGTGCCAGCAGTTCGCAGGGAGCGGGCCGATACAATGAGCAGTTCTTC	CASSSQGAGRYNEQFF
TRBV19	NA	TRBJ2-7	NA	TGTGCCAGTAGTATATTTGCAGACTCCTACGAGCAGTACTTC	CASSIFADSYEQYF
TRBV6-6	TRBD1	TRBJ2-7	NA	TGTGCCAGCAGTTACTCGGGACAGTGGGCCTACGAGCAGTACTTC	CASSYSGQWAYEQYF
TRBV19	NA	TRBJ1-1	NA	TGTGCCAGTCGGCCCAGGGGGAACACTGAAGCTTTCTTT	CASRPRGNTEAFF
TRBV28	TRBD2	TRBJ2-7	NA	TGTGCCAACTCCGGACTAGCGCAACCCTACGAGCAGTACTTC	CANSGLAQPYEQYF
TRBV28	NA	TRBJ1-1	NA	TGTGCCAGCAGTCCCTCATCGGCAGGGACTAACACTGAAGCTTTCTTT	CASSPSSAGTNTEAFF
TRBV28	NA	TRBJ1-5	NA	TGTGCCAGCAGATCCGATCAGCCCCAGCATTTT	CASRSDQPQHF
TRBV10-3	NA	TRBJ2-5	NA	TGTGCCATCAGTGAGTCGGGCGGGATCCAAGAGACCCAGTACTTC	CAISESGGIQETQYF
TRBV5-1	NA	TRBJ1-2	NA	TGCGCCAGCAGCCCCCGGGGACTTAACTATGGCTACACCTTC	CASSPRGLNYGYTF
TRBV19	TRBD1	TRBJ1-2	NA	TGTGCCAGTAGTACTCTGACTGACAGGGTTCGAGGCTACACCTTC	CASSTLTDRVRGYTF
TRBV7-2	NA	TRBJ2-7	NA	TGTGCCACCTCCTCCGAACATCGCCCATCCTACGAGCAGTACTTC	CATSSEHRPSYEQYF
TRBV7-9	TRBD2	TRBJ2-1	NA	TGTGCCAGCAGCTTAGCGCTTTCGGCTAGCGGGAGGATCGAGGAGCAGTTCTTC	CASSLALSASGRIEEQFF
TRBV28	TRBD1	TRBJ2-5	NA	TGTGCCAGCAGTACCCGCCGAGGGGGCCGGGAGACCCAGTACTTC	CASSTRRGGRETQYF
TRBV7-2	NA	TRBJ1-5	once	TGTGCCAGCAGCTTACGCAGGGGAGATCAGCCCCAGCATTTT	CASSLRRGDQPQHF
TRBV28	TRBD1	TRBJ2-7	few	TGTGCCAGCAGCGAGACCGGGACAGGGGATTCCTACGAGCAGTACTTC	CASSETGTGDSYEQYF
TRBV7-6	TRBD1	TRBJ1-4	few	TGTGCCAGCAGCTGGACAGGGGCACCTAATGAAAAACTGTTTTTT	CASSWTGAPNEKLFF
TRBV4-3	TRBD1	TRBJ2-6	NA	TGCGCCAGCAGCCAATCTCTCGGGACAGGTATGCTCTCTGGGGCCAACGTCCTGACTTTC	CASSQSLGTGMLSGANVLTF
TRBV5-1	NA	TRBJ1-2	NA	TGCGCCAGCAGCTTGGCCCGGACAGCAGATGGCTACACCTTC	CASSLARTADGYTF
TRBV28	NA	TRBJ1-2	once	TGTGCCAGCAGTTTGGGCTTTAACTATGGCTACACCTTC	CASSLGFNYGYTF
TRBV7-3	NA	TRBJ2-1	NA	TGTGCCAGCAGCTTAACAGGCGGAAAGCCAAACAATGAGCAGTTCTTC	CASSLTGGKPNNEQFF
TRBV11-1	NA	TRBJ1-3	NA	TGTGCCAGCAGCCGGACAGCTTTCTCTGGAAACACCATATATTTT	CASSRTAFSGNTIYF
TRBV6-5	NA	TRBJ2-1	NA	TGTGCCAGCAGGGAGGAGGGCAATGAGCAGTTCTTC	CASREEGNEQFF
TRBV19	NA	TRBJ1-3	NA	TGTGCCAGTAGTATATGGTCCGGGTCCCTGGGAAACACCATATATTTT	CASSIWSGSLGNTIYF
TRBV4-3	NA	TRBJ1-2	NA	TGCGCCAGCAGCCCTCTCCCCACAGGGAACTATGGCTACACCTTC	CASSPLPTGNYGYTF
TRBV6-1	TRBD2	TRBJ2-3	few	TGTGCCAGCAGTGAAGCGAGGAATCTAGCGGGCACTGATACGCAGTATTTT	CASSEARNLAGTDTQYF
TRBV5-4	NA	TRBJ2-2	NA	TGTGCCAGCAGCCCCCACTCGAAAACGAACACCGGGGAGCTGTTTTTT	CASSPHSKTNTGELFF
TRBV7-2	NA	TRBJ1-5	NA	TGTGCCAGCAGCCAACAGGGCGCAACTCATCAGCCCCAGCATTTT	CASSQQGATHQPQHF
TRBV27	TRBD1	TRBJ1-1	NA	TGTGCCAGCAGTCCCATCGGACAGGGTAACACTGAAGCTTTCTTT	CASSPIGQGNTEAFF
TRBV7-2	TRBD2	TRBJ2-1	few	TGTGCCAGCAGCTTAACCGGGACTAGCGTCGTTGAGCAGTTCTTC	CASSLTGTSVVEQFF
TRBV29-1	TRBD1	TRBJ1-1	NA	TGCAGCGCTTCGGGACAGGGGAACACTGAAGCTTTCTTT	CSASGQGNTEAFF
TRBV7-2	NA	TRBJ1-1	NA	TGTGCCAGCAGCTTAACAGGGAAGACTGAAGCTTTCTTT	CASSLTGKTEAFF
TRBV6-1	NA	TRBJ1-1	NA	TGTGCCAGCAGTAATGGGGGGAGAACTGAAGCTTTCTTT	CASSNGGRTEAFF
TRBV19	NA	TRBJ1-6	NA	TGTGCCAGCGAACGGGATTATAATTCACCCCTCCACTTT	CASERDYNSPLHF
TRBV7-2	TRBD1	TRBJ2-7	NA	TGTGCCAGCAGCTCCCCCAGGACAGGGTTCGGGCCATACGAGCAGTACTTC	CASSSPRTGFGPYEQYF
TRBV27	NA	TRBJ1-1	NA	TGTGCCAGCAGTTCGATGATCGGGACTGAAGCTTTCTTT	CASSSMIGTEAFF
TRBV4-3	NA	TRBJ1-1	NA	TGCGCCAGCAGCCAAGATTTGGCGAGGCCCACTGAAGCTTTCTTT	CASSQDLARPTEAFF
TRBV7-3	TRBD1	TRBJ2-2	NA	TGTGCCAGCAGCCCGACAGGGGCGTCCGGGGAGCTGTTTTTT	CASSPTGASGELFF
TRBV27	NA	TRBJ1-2	NA	TGTGCCAGCAGTTTATCCAGGGGCGCCGGCTACACCTTC	CASSLSRGAGYTF
TRBV6-6	NA	TRBJ2-1	NA	TGTGCCAGCAGAGGTCTGGGACTGCACTACAATGAGCAGTTCTTC	CASRGLGLHYNEQFF
TRBV5-1	TRBD2	TRBJ2-1	NA	TGCGCCAGCAGCTTGGCCGCTAGCGGGGGGGATGAGCAGTTCTTC	CASSLAASGGDEQFF
TRBV19	NA	TRBJ2-3	NA	TGTGCCAGTAGTATCTCAGGGGCGAAAATTACAGATACGCAGTATTTT	CASSISGAKITDTQYF